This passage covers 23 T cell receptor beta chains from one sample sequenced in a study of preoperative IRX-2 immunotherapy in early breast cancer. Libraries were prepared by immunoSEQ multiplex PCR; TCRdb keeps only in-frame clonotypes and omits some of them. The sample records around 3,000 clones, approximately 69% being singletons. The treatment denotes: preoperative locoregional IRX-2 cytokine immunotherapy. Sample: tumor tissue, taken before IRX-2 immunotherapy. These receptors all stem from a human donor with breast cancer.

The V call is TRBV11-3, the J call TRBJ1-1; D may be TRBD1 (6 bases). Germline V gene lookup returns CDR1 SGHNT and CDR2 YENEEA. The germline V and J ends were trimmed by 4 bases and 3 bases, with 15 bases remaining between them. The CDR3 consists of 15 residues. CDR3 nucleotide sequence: TGTGCCAGCAGCTCTAACAGGGAAGGGTACACTGAAGCTTTCTTT. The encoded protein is CASSSNREGYTEAFF.

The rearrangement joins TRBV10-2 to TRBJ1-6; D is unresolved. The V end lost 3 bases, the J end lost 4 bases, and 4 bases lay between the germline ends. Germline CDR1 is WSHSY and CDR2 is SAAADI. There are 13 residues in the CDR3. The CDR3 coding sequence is TGCGCCAGCAGTGAAAGTTATAATTCACCCCTCCACTTT. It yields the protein CASSESYNSPLHF.

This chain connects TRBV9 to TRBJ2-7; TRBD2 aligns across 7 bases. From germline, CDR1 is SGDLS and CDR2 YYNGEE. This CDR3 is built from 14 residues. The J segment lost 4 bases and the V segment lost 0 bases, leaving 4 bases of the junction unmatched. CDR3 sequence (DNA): TGTGCCAGCAGCGTAGGCGGTAGCGGGTACGAGCAGTACTTC. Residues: CASSVGGSGYEQYF.

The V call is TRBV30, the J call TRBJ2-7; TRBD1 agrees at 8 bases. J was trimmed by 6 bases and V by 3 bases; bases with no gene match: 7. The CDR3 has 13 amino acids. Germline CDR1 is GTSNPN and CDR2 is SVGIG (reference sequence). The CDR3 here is CAWRKQGVGEQYF. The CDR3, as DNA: TGTGCCTGGAGGAAACAGGGGGTAGGCGAGCAGTACTTC.

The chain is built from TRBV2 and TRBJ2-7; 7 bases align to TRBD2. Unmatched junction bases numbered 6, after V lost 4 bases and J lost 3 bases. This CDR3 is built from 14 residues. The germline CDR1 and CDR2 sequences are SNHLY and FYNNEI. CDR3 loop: CASSGLAEVYEQYF. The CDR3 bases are TGTGCCAGCAGTGGGCTAGCGGAGGTCTACGAGCAGTACTTC.

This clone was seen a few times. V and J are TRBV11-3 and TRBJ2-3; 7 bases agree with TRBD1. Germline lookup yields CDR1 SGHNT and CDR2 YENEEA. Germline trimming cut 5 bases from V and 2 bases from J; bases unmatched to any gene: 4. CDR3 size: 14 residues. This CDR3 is CASSRQGYTDTQYF. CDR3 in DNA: TGTGCCAGCAGCAGACAGGGTTACACAGATACGCAGTATTTT.

The CDR3, as DNA: TGTGCCAGTAGTACGGGACAGGGGAAAGAGACCCAGTACTTC. This translates into CASSTGQGKETQYF. The chain combines TRBV19 with TRBJ2-5; TRBD1 agrees at 10 bases. The CDR3 spans 14 residues. Germline V gives CDR1 LNHDA, CDR2 SQIVND (reference sequence). After removal of 4 bases from V and 3 bases from J, the junction contained 2 bases not matched to a gene. The whole variable domain, filled in from reference TRBV19 and TRBJ2-5, reads DGGITQSPKYLFRKEGQNVTLSCEQNLNHDAMYWYRQDPGQGLRLIYYSQIVNDFQKGDIAEGYSVSREKKESFPLTVTSAQKNPTAFYLCASSTGQGKETQYFGPGTRLLVL.

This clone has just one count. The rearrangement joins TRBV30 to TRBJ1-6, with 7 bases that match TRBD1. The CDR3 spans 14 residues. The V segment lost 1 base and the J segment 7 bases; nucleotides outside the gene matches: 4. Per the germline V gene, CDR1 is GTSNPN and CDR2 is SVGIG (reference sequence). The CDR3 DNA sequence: TGTGCCTGGAGTGGCGGGACAGACAATTCACCCCTCCACTTT. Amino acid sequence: CAWSGGTDNSPLHF.

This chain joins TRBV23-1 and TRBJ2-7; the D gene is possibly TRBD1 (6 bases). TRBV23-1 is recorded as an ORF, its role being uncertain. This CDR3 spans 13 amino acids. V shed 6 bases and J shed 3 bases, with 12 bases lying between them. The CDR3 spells CASSRKDSYEQYF. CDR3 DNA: TGCGCCAGCAGCCGAAAGGACAGCTACGAGCAGTACTTC.

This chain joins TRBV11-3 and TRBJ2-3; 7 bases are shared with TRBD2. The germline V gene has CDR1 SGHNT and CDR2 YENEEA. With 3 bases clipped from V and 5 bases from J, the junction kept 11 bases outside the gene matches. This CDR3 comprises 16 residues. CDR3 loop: CASSLGGGRALDTQYF. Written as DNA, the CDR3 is TGTGCCAGCAGCTTGGGTGGAGGGAGGGCCTTAGATACGCAGTATTTT. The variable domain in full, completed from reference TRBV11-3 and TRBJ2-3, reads EAGVVQSPRYKIIEKKQPVAFWCNPISGHNTLYWYLQNLGQGPELLIRYENEEAVDDSQLPKDRFSAERLKGVDSTLKIQPAELGDSAVYLCASSLGGGRALDTQYFGPGTRLTVL.

The CDR3 nucleotides are TGCGCCAGCAGCTTGGAGTCTAGCGGGAGTTGGAGAAACATTCAGTACTTC. As protein: CASSLESSGSWRNIQYF. The V gene is TRBV5-1, the J gene TRBJ2-4, with TRBD2 matching over 10 bases. V dropped 0 bases and J dropped 6; count of bases not matched to a gene: 9. Germline V lookup: CDR1 SGHRS, CDR2 YFSETQ. This CDR3 region has 17 residues.

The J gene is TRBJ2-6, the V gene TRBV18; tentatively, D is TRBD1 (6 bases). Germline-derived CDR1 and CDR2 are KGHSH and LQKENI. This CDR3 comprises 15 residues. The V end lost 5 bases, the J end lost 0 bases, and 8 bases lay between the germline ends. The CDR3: CASSSDSSGANVLTF. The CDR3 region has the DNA TGTGCCAGCTCATCGGACAGCTCTGGGGCCAACGTCCTGACTTTC. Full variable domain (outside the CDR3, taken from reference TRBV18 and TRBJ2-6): NAGVMQNPRHLVRRRGQEARLRCSPMKGHSHVYWYRQLPEEGLKFMVYLQKENIIDESGMPKERFSAEFPKEGPSILRIQQVVRGDSAAYFCASSSDSSGANVLTFGAGSRLTVL.

CDR3 amino acids: CASSLVGDHEQFF. The CDR3, as DNA: TGTGCCAGCAGCTTAGTCGGGGACCATGAGCAGTTCTTC. This rearrangement joins TRBV7-4 to TRBJ2-1; possibly TRBD1 or TRBD2 for D (5 bases each). Deletions cut 1 base from V and 8 bases from J, with 9 bases between. The germline CDR1 and CDR2 sequences are SGHVT and SQSDAQ. The CDR3 covers 13 residues.

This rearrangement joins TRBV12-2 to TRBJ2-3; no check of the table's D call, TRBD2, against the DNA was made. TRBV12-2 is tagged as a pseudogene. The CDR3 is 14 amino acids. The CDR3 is CASRLATATDTQYF. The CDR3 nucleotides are TGTGCCAGTCGACTAGCGACCGCCACAGATACGCAGTATTTT.

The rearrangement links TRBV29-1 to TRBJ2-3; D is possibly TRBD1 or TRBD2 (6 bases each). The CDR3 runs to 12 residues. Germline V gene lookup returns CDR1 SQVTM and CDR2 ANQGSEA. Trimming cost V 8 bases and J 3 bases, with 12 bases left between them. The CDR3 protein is CSIIGGTDTQYF. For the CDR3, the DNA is TGCAGCATTATAGGGGGGACAGATACGCAGTATTTT.

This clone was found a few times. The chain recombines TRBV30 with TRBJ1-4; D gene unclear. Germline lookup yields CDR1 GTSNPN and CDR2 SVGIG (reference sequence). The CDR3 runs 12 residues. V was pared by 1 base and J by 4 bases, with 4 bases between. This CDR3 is CAWSALNEKLFF. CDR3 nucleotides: TGTGCCTGGAGTGCTCTTAATGAAAAACTGTTTTTT.

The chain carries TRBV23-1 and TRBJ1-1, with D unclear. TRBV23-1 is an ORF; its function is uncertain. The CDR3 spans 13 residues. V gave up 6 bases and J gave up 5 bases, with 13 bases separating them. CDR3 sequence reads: CASSLVPLTEAFF. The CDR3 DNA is TGCGCCAGCAGCTTGGTTCCACTTACTGAAGCTTTCTTT.

CDR3 sequence reads: CASSSGQGLGETQYF. CDR3 nucleotide sequence: TGTGCCAGCAGTTCGGGACAGGGGCTGGGAGAGACCCAGTACTTC. The J gene is TRBJ2-5, the V gene TRBV25-1; 10 nucleotides agree with TRBD1. The CDR3 sequence is 15 residues long. The germline V gene encodes CDR1 MGHDK and CDR2 SYGVNS. V shed 5 bases, J shed 4 bases, and the junction held 7 bases outside the gene matches.

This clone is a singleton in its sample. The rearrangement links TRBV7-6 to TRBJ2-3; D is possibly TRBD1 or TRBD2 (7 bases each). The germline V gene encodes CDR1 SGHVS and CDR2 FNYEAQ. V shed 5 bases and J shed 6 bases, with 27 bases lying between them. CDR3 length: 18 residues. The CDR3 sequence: CASSNLMAGGANRDTQYF. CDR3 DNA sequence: TGTGCCAGCAGCAATCTCATGGCAGGGGGGGCAAATCGGGATACGCAGTATTTT.

CDR3 in amino acids: CASSFGTDGYTF. The DNA of the CDR3 is TGTGCCAGCAGCTTCGGGACGGATGGCTACACCTTC. The J gene is TRBJ1-2, the V gene TRBV6-8; D may be TRBD1 (5 bases). Germline V CDR1 and CDR2: MNHGY, SAAAGT. The CDR3 covers 12 residues. Between the trimmed V and J ends, which lost 6 bases and 6 bases, there was a span of 11 bases.

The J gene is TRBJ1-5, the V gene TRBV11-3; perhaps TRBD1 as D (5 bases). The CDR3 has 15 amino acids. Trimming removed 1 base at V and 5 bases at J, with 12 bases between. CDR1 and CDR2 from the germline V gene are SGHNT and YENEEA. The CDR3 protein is CASSLVAGFDQPQHF. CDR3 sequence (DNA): TGTGCCAGCAGCTTAGTGGCAGGGTTCGATCAGCCCCAGCATTTT.

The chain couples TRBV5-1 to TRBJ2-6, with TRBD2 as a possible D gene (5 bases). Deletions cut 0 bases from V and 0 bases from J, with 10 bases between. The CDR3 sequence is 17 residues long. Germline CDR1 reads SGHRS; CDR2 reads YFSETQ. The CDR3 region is CASSLVGMSSGANVLTF. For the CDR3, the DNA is TGCGCCAGCAGCTTGGTCGGGATGAGCTCTGGGGCCAACGTCCTGACTTTC.

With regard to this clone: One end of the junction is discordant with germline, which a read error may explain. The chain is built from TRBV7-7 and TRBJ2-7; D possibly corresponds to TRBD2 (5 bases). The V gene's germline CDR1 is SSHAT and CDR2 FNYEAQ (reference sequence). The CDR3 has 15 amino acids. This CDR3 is CASSLTGGPSDEQYF. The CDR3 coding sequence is TGTGCCAGCAGCCTTACGGGCGGGCCCTCCGACGAGCAGTACTTC. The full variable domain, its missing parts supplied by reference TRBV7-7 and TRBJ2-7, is GAGVSQSPRYKVTKRGQDVTLRCDPISSHATLYWYQQALGQGPEFLTYFNYEAQPDKSGLPSDRFSAERPEGSISTLTIQRTEQRDSAMYRCASSLTGGPSDEQYFGPGTRLTVT.